This T cell receptor beta chain was recorded in a study of a mutant IDH1 vaccine in newly diagnosed glioma. Study information: Vaccination followed radiotherapy alone by 4-6 weeks, or accompanied temozolomide cycles. Mean patient age was around 40 years; about 60% were male and roughly 38% female.

Trimming shortened V by 8 bases and J by 1 base, and 8 bases separated the two germline ends. The CDR3 is 11 residues long. Germline-derived CDR1 and CDR2 are DFQATT and SNEGSKA (reference sequence). Study observations and caveats: Vaccination induced immune responses in about 92% of patients.

The repertoire was sequenced with immunoSEQ multiplex PCR; TCRdb's copy has only in-frame clones and lacks some. The repertoire holds about 56,000 clones, 60% to 80% seen once, with less than 6.5% in the top ten. Time point: week 47, end of study. Topical imiquimod accompanied each vaccine dose, which consisted of 300 ug of mutant IDH1 20-mer peptide. New WHO grade 3 or 4 astrocytomas that were IDH1-mutant and ATRX-lost had been found in donors. With respect to this clone: The antigen remains unidentified.

The chain links TRBV20-1 to TRBJ1-1; D gene uncertain. The specimen comprised PBMCs, sampled from a glioma patient whose treatment included an IDH1 peptide vaccine. The source of this sequence is a man aged 50 or older with glioma. The chain's CDR3 is CSQQSNTEAFF. The CDR3 region has the DNA TGCAGTCAGCAGTCGAACACTGAAGCTTTCTTT.